The 9 T cell receptor beta chains presented below share a single source sample, sequenced in a study of blood T cell repertoires in COVID-19. Some clones are missing from TCRdb's copy, which holds only in-frame ones; the method was immunoSEQ multiplex PCR. The top ten clones hold under 2.5% of a sample with roughly 280,000 clones, roughly 86% of them seen once. Sequencing input: PBMCs or T cells enriched from blood (not recorded which). Receptors were obtained from an older woman who had recovered from COVID-19.

The table lists this clone with a few counts. This chain joins TRBV5-1 and TRBJ1-1; D is unclear. V was shortened by 2 bases and J by 0 bases, with 11 bases between the two germline ends. This CDR3 comprises 15 residues. Germline CDR1 reads SGHRS; CDR2 reads YFSETQ. The CDR3 coding sequence is TGCGCCAGCAGCTTTGACACGCACTTGAACACTGAAGCTTTCTTT. It is translated as CASSFDTHLNTEAFF.

This clone was seen only once. The CDR3 here is CASSSGGSTDTQYF. The CDR3 coding sequence is TGTGCCAGCAGTTCCGGGGGGAGCACAGATACGCAGTATTTT. V and J are TRBV5-4 and TRBJ2-3; 7 bases agree with TRBD2. The CDR3 has 14 residues. V lost 5 bases and J lost 0; bases outside the gene matches: 3. Looked up from germline, CDR1 is SGHNT and CDR2 is YYREEE (reference sequence).

V usage is TRBV28 and J usage is TRBJ1-1; 9 bases align to TRBD1. V trimming: 5 bases; J trimming: 0 bases; junction bases outside the gene matches: 10. Germline V gene data show CDR1 as MDHEN and CDR2 as SYDVKM. This CDR3 region has 17 residues. Written as DNA, the CDR3 is TGTGCCAGCAGTGCCAGTTTCGGACAGGGGATGAACACTGAAGCTTTCTTT. Its translation is CASSASFGQGMNTEAFF.

This clone was detected only a few times. The rearrangement links TRBV28 to TRBJ1-2; 8 bases fit TRBD1. Germline V gene lookup returns CDR1 MDHEN and CDR2 SYDVKM. Unmatched junction bases numbered 7, after V lost 6 bases and J lost 4 bases. This CDR3 region has 14 residues. CDR3 region: CASREGQGGYGYTF. The CDR3 DNA reads TGTGCCAGCAGGGAAGGACAGGGTGGCTATGGCTACACCTTC.

The chain joins TRBV2 to TRBJ2-7; 10 positions match TRBD2. CDR3 length: 15 residues. Unmatched junction bases numbered 7, after V lost 3 bases and J lost 5 bases. Germline V gene data show CDR1 as SNHLY and CDR2 as FYNNEI. The CDR3 here is CASSDGLAGVDEQYF. DNA for the CDR3: TGTGCCAGCAGTGATGGCCTAGCGGGAGTCGACGAGCAGTACTTC.

The V call is TRBV28, the J call TRBJ2-1, with 10 bases identical to TRBD2. Germline values: CDR1 MDHEN, CDR2 SYDVKM. CDR3 length: 14 amino acids. Losses at the gene ends were 10 bases for V and 8 bases for J; bases not matched to a gene: 11. The CDR3: CAIQRGGPSYEQFF. CDR3 in DNA: TGTGCCATACAGCGGGGGGGTCCCTCGTATGAGCAGTTCTTC.

This chain connects TRBV2 to TRBJ2-1; no clear D gene. The CDR3 covers 12 residues. V shed 5 bases and J shed 6 bases, with 8 bases lying between them. Germline V lookup: CDR1 SNHLY, CDR2 FYNNEI. The CDR3: CASSTRGNEQFF. CDR3 coding DNA: TGTGCCAGCAGTACCCGAGGCAATGAGCAGTTCTTC. Full variable domain (outside the CDR3, taken from reference TRBV2 and TRBJ2-1): EPEVTQTPSHQVTQMGQEVILRCVPISNHLYFYWYRQILGQKVEFLVSFYNNEISEKSEIFDDQFSVERPDGSNFTLKIRSTKLEDSAMYFCASSTRGNEQFFGPGTRLTVL.

J is TRBJ2-5 and V is TRBV19; D may be TRBD2 (7 bases). V dropped 5 bases and J dropped 3 bases, with 16 bases sitting between them. The CDR3 is 15 amino acids. CDR1 and CDR2 (germline): LNHDA, SQIVND (reference sequence). Here the CDR3 DNA reads TGTGCCAGTAGTGACAGGACTAGTCTAAAAGAGACCCAGTACTTC. This codes for CASSDRTSLKETQYF.

The rearrangement joins TRBV11-3 to TRBJ2-5; 7 bases match TRBD2. Germline CDR1 SGHNT, CDR2 YENEEA. There are 19 residues in the CDR3. Trimming cost V 1 base and J 0 bases; bases outside gene matches: 14. This chain's CDR3 is CASSLGGGSSRPYQETQYF. Here the CDR3 DNA reads TGTGCCAGCAGCTTAGGGGGGGGGTCGAGTAGGCCGTACCAAGAGACCCAGTACTTC.